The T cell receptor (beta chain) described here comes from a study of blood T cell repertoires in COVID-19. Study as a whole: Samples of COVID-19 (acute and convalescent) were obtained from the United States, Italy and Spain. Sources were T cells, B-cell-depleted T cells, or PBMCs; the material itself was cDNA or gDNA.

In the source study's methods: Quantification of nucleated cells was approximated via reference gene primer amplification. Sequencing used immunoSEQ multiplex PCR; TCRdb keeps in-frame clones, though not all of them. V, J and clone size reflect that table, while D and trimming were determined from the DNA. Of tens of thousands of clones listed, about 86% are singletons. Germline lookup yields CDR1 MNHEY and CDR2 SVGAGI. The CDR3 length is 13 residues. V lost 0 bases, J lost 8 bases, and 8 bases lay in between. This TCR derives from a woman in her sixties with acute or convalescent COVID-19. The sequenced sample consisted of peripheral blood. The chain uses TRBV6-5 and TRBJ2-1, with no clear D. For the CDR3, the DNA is TGTGCCAGCAGTTACTCGAGCGTTTATGAGCAGTTCTTC. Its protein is CASSYSSVYEQFF.